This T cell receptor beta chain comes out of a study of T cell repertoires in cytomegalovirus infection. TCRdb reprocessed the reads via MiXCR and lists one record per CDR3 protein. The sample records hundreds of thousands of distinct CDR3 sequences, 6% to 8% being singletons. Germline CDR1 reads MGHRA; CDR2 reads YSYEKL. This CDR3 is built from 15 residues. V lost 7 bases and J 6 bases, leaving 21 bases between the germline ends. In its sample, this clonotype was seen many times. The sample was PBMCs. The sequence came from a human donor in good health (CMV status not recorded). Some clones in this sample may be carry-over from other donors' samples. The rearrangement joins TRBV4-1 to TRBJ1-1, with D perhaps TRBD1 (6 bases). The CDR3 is CASTLDQGIGSEAFF. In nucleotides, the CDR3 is TGCGCCAGCACCCTAGACCAGGGGATAGGCTCTGAAGCTTTCTTT.